The 12 T cell receptor beta chains below all came from one sample that was sequenced in a study of blood T cell repertoires in COVID-19. The repertoire was sequenced with immunoSEQ multiplex PCR; TCRdb's copy has only in-frame clones and lacks some. This table has fewer than 200,000 clones, around nine tenths appearing once. Sequencing used peripheral blood. All receptors derive from a woman in her sixties or seventies with COVID-19, enrolled during active disease.

CDR3 in DNA: TGCGCCAGCAGCCGTGGGGGTAGCGGGAGTTACAATGAGCAGTTCTTC. This sequence encodes CASSRGGSGSYNEQFF. The chain joins TRBV5-1 to TRBJ2-1; TRBD2 aligns across 9 bases. Germline V gene lookup returns CDR1 SGHRS and CDR2 YFSETQ. This CDR3 is 16 amino acids long. The junction had 9 bases not matched to a gene; V was cut back by 4 bases and J by 4 bases.

V is TRBV4-1 and J is TRBJ2-7, with 13 bases aligning to TRBD2. With 4 bases clipped from V and 6 bases from J, the junction kept 6 bases outside the gene matches. The CDR3 consists of 15 residues. The V gene's germline CDR1 is MGHRA and CDR2 YSYEKL. The CDR3 bases are TGCGCCAGCAGCCCTGGACTAGCGGGAGCCACCGAGCAGTACTTC. Residues: CASSPGLAGATEQYF.

The chain uses TRBV6-2 or TRBV6-3 and TRBJ2-5, with TRBD2 identical over 8 bases. The CDR3 totals 15 residues. In germline, CDR1 is MNHEY, CDR2 SVGEGT. Trimming at V came to 2 bases and at J to 5 bases, leaving 7 bases not matched to a gene. The CDR3 loop is CASSYSSSGSETQYF. Here the CDR3 DNA reads TGTGCCAGCAGTTACAGTTCCAGCGGGAGTGAGACCCAGTACTTC.

J is TRBJ2-7 and V is TRBV27; 9 bases align to TRBD2. The J segment lost 0 bases and the V segment lost 4 bases, leaving 22 bases of the junction unmatched. Germline values: CDR1 MNHEY, CDR2 SMNVEV (reference sequence). The CDR3 is 21 amino acids. The CDR3 sequence is CASSSPRRWVAGALYSYEQYF. The CDR3 bases are TGTGCCAGCAGTTCCCCGCGTCGGTGGGTAGCGGGAGCCCTCTACTCCTACGAGCAGTACTTC.

The chain joins TRBV20-1 to TRBJ1-2; 7 positions agree with TRBD1. Germline CDR1 DFQATT, CDR2 SNEGSKA (reference sequence). V gave up 3 bases and J gave up 5 bases; unmatched junction bases: 12. This CDR3 has 15 amino acids. CDR3 sequence: CSASGQANQGYGYTF. As DNA, the CDR3 is TGCAGTGCTAGTGGACAGGCTAATCAAGGGTATGGCTACACCTTC.

V gene TRBV20-1 combines with J gene TRBJ2-1; D is perhaps TRBD2 (6 bases). The germline CDR1 and CDR2 sequences are DFQATT and SNEGSKA (reference sequence). CDR3 length equals 11 residues. V lost 4 bases and J lost 15, with 16 bases in between. CDR3 amino acids: CSATLNGRRFF. The DNA for the CDR3 is TGCAGTGCTACCCTGAACGGGAGAAGGTTCTTC.

This clone was seen a single time. This chain uses TRBV28 with TRBJ1-5; D may be TRBD1 (5 bases). Trimming stripped 5 bases from V and 0 bases from J, with 8 bases between. Germline V lookup: CDR1 MDHEN, CDR2 SYDVKM. This CDR3 contains 14 residues. CDR3 sequence reads: CASSTGDSNQPQHF. The CDR3 nucleotides read TGTGCCAGCAGTACGGGGGATAGCAATCAGCCCCAGCATTTT.

The J gene is TRBJ1-1, the V gene TRBV21-1. TRBV21-1 is noted as a pseudogene. This CDR3 is built from 14 residues. CDR3 DNA sequence: TGTGCCAGCAGCAAATGGTCGGGATTCACTGAAGCTTTCTTT. As protein: CASSKWSGFTEAFF.

The chain carries TRBV11-3 and TRBJ2-7; the match to TRBD2 covers 7 bases. Germline CDR1 and CDR2: SGHNT and YENEEA. CDR3 length: 16 amino acids. V gave up 2 bases and J gave up 0 bases; unmatched junction bases: 7. The CDR3 sequence: CASSLYWSSGSYEQYF. In DNA form, the CDR3 reads TGTGCCAGCAGCTTATATTGGTCTAGCGGCTCCTACGAGCAGTACTTC.

V is TRBV28 and J is TRBJ2-3, with a tentative D call TRBD2 (6 bases). The CDR3 contains 14 residues. Deletions cut 8 bases from V and 2 bases from J, with 14 bases between. Germline CDR1 MDHEN, CDR2 SYDVKM. For the CDR3, the DNA is TGTGCCAGCGGTACGGGAGTGTACACAGATACGCAGTATTTT. Translating gives CASGTGVYTDTQYF.

The J gene is TRBJ1-5, the V gene TRBV2; D call uncertain. There are 15 residues in the CDR3. Looked up from germline, CDR1 is SNHLY and CDR2 is FYNNEI. The V end was cut by 2 bases, the J end by 2 bases, with 10 bases between. The CDR3 nucleotides read TGTGCCAGCAGTGAATTTCGGGGAGGCAATCAGCCCCAGCATTTT. Protein sequence: CASSEFRGGNQPQHF.

This clone was seen a few times. The V call is TRBV7-9, the J call TRBJ1-4; 9 bases are a match to TRBD1. Germline CDR1 reads SEHNR; CDR2 reads FQNEAQ (reference sequence). This CDR3 comprises 14 residues. V was clipped by 1 base and J by 8 bases; unmatched bases: 2. DNA of the CDR3: TGTGCCAGCAGCTTAGGGGACAGGGTGGAAAAACTGTTTTTT. Its protein is CASSLGDRVEKLFF.